The 9 T cell receptor beta chains below all came from one sample that was sequenced in a study of T cell repertoires in cytomegalovirus infection. TCRdb passed the reads through MiXCR, listing each CDR3 protein once. The sample has 200,000 to 250,000 distinct CDR3 sequences; about 23% are singletons. Sequenced material: CD8+ T cells from PBMCs. These TCRs come from a human donor in good health (CMV status not recorded). Some clones in this sample may be carry-over from other donors' samples.

In this sample, this clonotype turned up many times. The chain recombines TRBV11-2 with TRBJ2-1; 11 positions agree with TRBD2. V lost 5 bases, J lost 3 bases, and 12 bases stayed unmatched. The CDR3 extends over 18 amino acids. CDR1 SGHAT and CDR2 FQNNGV come from the germline V gene. As DNA, the CDR3 is TGTGCCAGCAGCCCACTTGGACTAGCGGGCGGTGGCTACAATGAGCAGTTCTTC. Translation: CASSPLGLAGGGYNEQFF.

This clonotype appeared a few times. The chain recombines TRBV2 with TRBJ1-2; D is perhaps TRBD1 (6 bases). The V end was cut by 5 bases, the J end by 0 bases, with 16 bases between. Germline loops: CDR1 SNHLY, CDR2 FYNNEI. This CDR3 has 16 amino acids. The CDR3 loop reads CASSSDRSQSNYGYTF. CDR3 sequence (DNA): TGTGCCAGCAGTTCAGACAGGTCCCAATCTAACTATGGCTACACCTTC.

V gene TRBV20-1 combines with J gene TRBJ2-2; TRBD1 matches 7 bases. Losses at the gene ends were 7 bases for V and 4 bases for J; bases not matched to a gene: 6. CDR3 length equals 13 residues. CDR1 and CDR2 (germline): DFQATT, SNEGSKA (reference sequence). The CDR3, as DNA: TGCAGTGGACAGGGAATTAGCACCGGGGAGCTGTTTTTT. This sequence encodes CSGQGISTGELFF.

The chain employs TRBV29-1 and TRBJ2-2; no reliable D call. The CDR3 extends over 15 amino acids. V lost 0 bases to trimming and J lost 1 base, with 9 bases between them. Germline loops: CDR1 SQVTM, CDR2 ANQGSEA. The CDR3 protein is CSVEDGTQNTGELFF. The CDR3, as DNA: TGCAGCGTTGAAGACGGAACGCAGAACACCGGGGAGCTGTTTTTT.

The chain is built from TRBV12-3 or TRBV12-4 and TRBJ2-5, with 11 nucleotides matching TRBD2. Trimming cost V 2 bases and J 0 bases; bases outside gene matches: 8. The CDR3 extends over 18 amino acids. The CDR3 DNA sequence: TGTGCCAGCAGTTTATGGCTAGCGGGGGGATCATACCAAGAGACCCAGTACTTC. Translation gives CASSLWLAGGSYQETQYF.

V is TRBV29-1 and J is TRBJ2-7; tentatively, D is TRBD1 (6 bases). This CDR3 is built from 13 residues. CDR1 SQVTM and CDR2 ANQGSEA come from the germline V gene. V was shortened by 4 bases and J by 4 bases, with 14 bases between the two germline ends. The CDR3 DNA reads as TGCAGCGTTGTAGGGACAAATTCTTACGAGCAGTACTTC. Amino acid sequence: CSVVGTNSYEQYF.

There are many counts of this clonotype. The chain is built from TRBV11-3 and TRBJ2-1, with D hard to call. The CDR3 loop spans 12 amino acids. Germline V CDR1 and CDR2: SGHNT, YENEEA. The V and J ends lost 0 bases and 6 bases respectively, with 3 bases between them. The CDR3 region is CASSLDLNEQFF. CDR3 nucleotide sequence: TGTGCCAGCAGCTTAGATCTCAATGAGCAGTTCTTC.

This clonotype was observed a handful of times. J is TRBJ2-3 and V is TRBV6-4; weak D call: TRBD2 (6 bases). V shed 11 bases and J shed 1 base, with 19 bases lying between them. From germline, CDR1 is MRHNA and CDR2 SNTAGT. The length of the CDR3 is 15 residues. CDR3 bases: TGTGCCGGCAAAACACATAGCGGTCGCACAGATACGCAGTATTTT. This translates into CAGKTHSGRTDTQYF.

The chain employs TRBV28 and TRBJ1-1, with 7 positions matching TRBD1. Trimming took 5 bases from V and 5 from J; bases not matched to a gene: 11. CDR1 and CDR2 (germline): MDHEN, SYDVKM. This CDR3 region has 15 residues. The CDR3 is CASSMTGKVWTEAFF. For the CDR3, the DNA is TGTGCCAGCAGTATGACAGGGAAGGTTTGGACTGAAGCTTTCTTT. Combining the CDR3 with reference TRBV28 and TRBJ1-1 gives the whole variable domain DVKVTQSSRYLVKRTGEKVFLECVQDMDHENMFWYRQDPGLGLRLIYFSYDVKMKEKGDIPEGYSVSREKKERFSLILESASTNQTSMYLCASSMTGKVWTEAFFGQGTRLTVV.